These T cell receptor beta chains were read from a single sample in a study of beta chain features in type 1 diabetes. Clones were read by immunoSEQ multiplex PCR, and TCRdb kept only the in-frame ones, dropping some. The data contain about 930,000 clones, under 20% of them seen just once; the ten biggest clones take up around 0.02%. Material for sequencing was naive CD4+ T cells from blood. These receptors came from a woman aged 18 to 35 in good health. CDR3s include the opening cysteine and the closing phenylalanine or tryptophan. The order of the fields is clone size, D gene, V gene, J gene, CDR3 DNA, CDR3 protein. A D gene is named only where the DNA matches it firmly. Some rows have no size entry. The others give once, few or many, or a class for an expanded clone.

abundance: NA; d_gene: NA; v_gene: TRBV18; j_gene: TRBJ2-2; CDR3nt: TGTGCCAGCTCACCAAGGCAGTTTACGAACACCGGGGAGCTGTTTTTT; CDR3aa: CASSPRQFTNTGELFF
abundance: few; d_gene: NA; v_gene: TRBV19; j_gene: TRBJ1-5; CDR3nt: TGTGCCAGTAGTATATTTAGGGTTGATCAGCCCCAGCATTTT; CDR3aa: CASSIFRVDQPQHF
abundance: few; d_gene: NA; v_gene: TRBV6-5; j_gene: TRBJ1-5; CDR3nt: TGTGCCAGGGGAGGAAATCAGCCCCAGCATTTT; CDR3aa: CARGGNQPQHF
abundance: few; d_gene: NA; v_gene: TRBV11-2; j_gene: TRBJ2-1; CDR3nt: TGTGCCAGCACCCCGGGGTGGTCCTACAATGAGCAGTTCTTC; CDR3aa: CASTPGWSYNEQFF
abundance: NA; d_gene: TRBD2; v_gene: TRBV11-2; j_gene: TRBJ2-1; CDR3nt: TGTGCCAGCAGTCTGGCGGGAGGGACTTACTCTCAGTTCTTC; CDR3aa: CASSLAGGTYSQFF
abundance: NA; d_gene: NA; v_gene: TRBV6-6; j_gene: TRBJ1-5; CDR3nt: TGTGCCAGCAGTTACTCTGGGACACTGAATCAGCCCCAGCATTTT; CDR3aa: CASSYSGTLNQPQHF
abundance: few; d_gene: TRBD2; v_gene: TRBV6-1; j_gene: TRBJ2-7; CDR3nt: TGTGCCAGCAGTAATAGCGGGAGGGGGGCCTACGAGCAGTACTTC; CDR3aa: CASSNSGRGAYEQYF
abundance: NA; d_gene: NA; v_gene: TRBV7-2; j_gene: TRBJ2-7; CDR3nt: TGTGCCAGCAGCTTAGCCGGGAGTAGCTCCTACGAGCAGTACTTC; CDR3aa: CASSLAGSSSYEQYF
abundance: few; d_gene: TRBD2; v_gene: TRBV5-6; j_gene: TRBJ2-2; CDR3nt: TGTGCCAGCAGCTTGGTAGCGGGAGCGAACACCGGGGAGCTGTTTTTT; CDR3aa: CASSLVAGANTGELFF
abundance: few; d_gene: TRBD1; v_gene: TRBV6-5; j_gene: TRBJ2-7; CDR3nt: TGTGCCAGCAGTTCCGGGACAGGGGGCGAGCAGTACTTC; CDR3aa: CASSSGTGGEQYF
abundance: NA; d_gene: TRBD1; v_gene: TRBV4-2; j_gene: TRBJ1-4; CDR3nt: TGTGCCAGCAGCAAGGACAGGTCTAATGAAAAACTGTTTTTT; CDR3aa: CASSKDRSNEKLFF
abundance: few; d_gene: TRBD2; v_gene: TRBV7-6; j_gene: TRBJ2-1; CDR3nt: TGTGCCAGCAGCTTAATCTCGACTAGCGTCGACAATGAGCAGTTCTTC; CDR3aa: CASSLISTSVDNEQFF
abundance: few; d_gene: NA; v_gene: TRBV6-6; j_gene: TRBJ2-5; CDR3nt: TGTGCCAGCAGTTCCGCCTGGGGAGGGACCCAGTACTTC; CDR3aa: CASSSAWGGTQYF
abundance: few; d_gene: NA; v_gene: TRBV5-1; j_gene: TRBJ2-2; CDR3nt: TGCGCCAGCAGACGGATTCCCACCGGGGAGCTGTTTTTT; CDR3aa: CASRRIPTGELFF
abundance: few; d_gene: TRBD1; v_gene: TRBV5-6; j_gene: TRBJ1-5; CDR3nt: TGTGCCAGCAGCACAACCGGGACAGGGTTTAATCAGCCCCAGCATTTT; CDR3aa: CASSTTGTGFNQPQHF
abundance: NA; d_gene: TRBD2; v_gene: TRBV5-4; j_gene: TRBJ2-2; CDR3nt: TGTGCCAGCAGGCTGACTAGCGGCATTAACACCGGGGAGCTGTTTTTT; CDR3aa: CASRLTSGINTGELFF
abundance: NA; d_gene: NA; v_gene: TRBV16; j_gene: TRBJ2-7; CDR3nt: TGTGCCAGCAGCCAATCGGTCCCCTACGAGCAGTACTTC; CDR3aa: CASSQSVPYEQYF
abundance: NA; d_gene: NA; v_gene: TRBV5-4; j_gene: TRBJ2-7; CDR3nt: TGTGCCAGCAGCATTGCTCCGGGACCACTCTACGAGCAGTACTTC; CDR3aa: CASSIAPGPLYEQYF
abundance: few; d_gene: NA; v_gene: TRBV2; j_gene: TRBJ1-2; CDR3nt: TGTGCCAGCGGAGGGTTGGATATTGGTGGCTACACCTTC; CDR3aa: CASGGLDIGGYTF
abundance: few; d_gene: TRBD2; v_gene: TRBV5-4; j_gene: TRBJ2-5; CDR3nt: TGTGCCAGCAGCTTGGAACCTAGCGGGAGTCGCGTTGAGACCCAGTACTTC; CDR3aa: CASSLEPSGSRVETQYF
abundance: few; d_gene: TRBD2; v_gene: TRBV5-4; j_gene: TRBJ2-1; CDR3nt: TGTGCCAGCAGCAGTAAGACTAGCGGGAGGGCTGGTGAGCAGTTCTTC; CDR3aa: CASSSKTSGRAGEQFF
abundance: NA; d_gene: NA; v_gene: TRBV20-1; j_gene: TRBJ1-1; CDR3nt: TGCAGTGCTAGAGGACCAATTGAAGCTTTCTTT; CDR3aa: CSARGPIEAFF
abundance: NA; d_gene: TRBD1; v_gene: TRBV19; j_gene: TRBJ1-1; CDR3nt: TGTGCCAGCCAGACAGGGTTCACTGAAGCTTTCTTT; CDR3aa: CASQTGFTEAFF
abundance: few; d_gene: TRBD1; v_gene: TRBV5-4; j_gene: TRBJ2-7; CDR3nt: TGTGCCAGCAGCTGGAGTATTGGACAGGGGTCGGGGGAGCAGTACTTC; CDR3aa: CASSWSIGQGSGEQYF
abundance: few; d_gene: NA; v_gene: TRBV7-2; j_gene: TRBJ2-1; CDR3nt: TGTGCCAGCAGCTTGCAGGGTAATGAGCAGTTCTTC; CDR3aa: CASSLQGNEQFF
abundance: NA; d_gene: NA; v_gene: TRBV9; j_gene: TRBJ1-5; CDR3nt: TGTGCCAGCAGCGTAGACTGGGGGGATCAGCCCCAGCATTTT; CDR3aa: CASSVDWGDQPQHF
abundance: NA; d_gene: NA; v_gene: TRBV10-3; j_gene: TRBJ2-4; CDR3nt: TGTGCCATCAGTGAGATGCTCGGGACGGGGAAAAACATTCAGTACTTC; CDR3aa: CAISEMLGTGKNIQYF
abundance: few; d_gene: NA; v_gene: TRBV6-5; j_gene: TRBJ2-4; CDR3nt: TGTGCCAGCAGTTCCGGCGGCAAAAACATTCAGTACTTC; CDR3aa: CASSSGGKNIQYF
abundance: NA; d_gene: NA; v_gene: TRBV15; j_gene: TRBJ1-4; CDR3nt: TGTGCCACCCACAGTACGACGCCTGGAAATGAAAAACTGTTTTTT; CDR3aa: CATHSTTPGNEKLFF
abundance: NA; d_gene: NA; v_gene: TRBV7-2; j_gene: TRBJ2-1; CDR3nt: TGTGCCAGCAGCTGGATGGGAGGACTTAGCTCCTACAATGAGCAGTTCTTC; CDR3aa: CASSWMGGLSSYNEQFF
abundance: NA; d_gene: NA; v_gene: TRBV7-2; j_gene: TRBJ2-1; CDR3nt: TGTGCCAGCAGCACACGTTCTAGAAATGAGCAGTTCTTC; CDR3aa: CASSTRSRNEQFF
abundance: NA; d_gene: NA; v_gene: TRBV7-8; j_gene: TRBJ2-5; CDR3nt: TGTGCCAGCAGCTTTACCAGGGGAGGATGGGAGACCCAGTACTTC; CDR3aa: CASSFTRGGWETQYF
abundance: few; d_gene: NA; v_gene: TRBV6-1; j_gene: TRBJ2-7; CDR3nt: TGTGCCAGCAGGGGTCAATTGGTTGAGCAGTACTTC; CDR3aa: CASRGQLVEQYF
abundance: few; d_gene: TRBD1; v_gene: TRBV28; j_gene: TRBJ2-3; CDR3nt: TGTGCCAGCAGTTTACCCCCACAGGGGAGTTTGGATGCAGATACGCAGTATTTT; CDR3aa: CASSLPPQGSLDADTQYF
abundance: NA; d_gene: NA; v_gene: TRBV2; j_gene: TRBJ1-4; CDR3nt: TGTGCCAGCAGTGAATTGGGGCTTTTCCGTGAAAAACTGTTTTTT; CDR3aa: CASSELGLFREKLFF